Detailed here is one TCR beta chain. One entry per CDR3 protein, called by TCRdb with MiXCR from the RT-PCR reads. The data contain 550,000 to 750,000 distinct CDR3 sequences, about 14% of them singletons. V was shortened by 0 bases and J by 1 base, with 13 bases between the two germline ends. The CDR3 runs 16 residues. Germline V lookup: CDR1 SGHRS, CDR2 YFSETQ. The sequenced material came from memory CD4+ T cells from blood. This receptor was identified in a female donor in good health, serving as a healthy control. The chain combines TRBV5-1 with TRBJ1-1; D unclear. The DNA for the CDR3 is TGCGCCAGCAGCTTGGAGGGTTACAGCTCGAACACTGAAGCTTTCTTT. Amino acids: CASSLEGYSSNTEAFF.